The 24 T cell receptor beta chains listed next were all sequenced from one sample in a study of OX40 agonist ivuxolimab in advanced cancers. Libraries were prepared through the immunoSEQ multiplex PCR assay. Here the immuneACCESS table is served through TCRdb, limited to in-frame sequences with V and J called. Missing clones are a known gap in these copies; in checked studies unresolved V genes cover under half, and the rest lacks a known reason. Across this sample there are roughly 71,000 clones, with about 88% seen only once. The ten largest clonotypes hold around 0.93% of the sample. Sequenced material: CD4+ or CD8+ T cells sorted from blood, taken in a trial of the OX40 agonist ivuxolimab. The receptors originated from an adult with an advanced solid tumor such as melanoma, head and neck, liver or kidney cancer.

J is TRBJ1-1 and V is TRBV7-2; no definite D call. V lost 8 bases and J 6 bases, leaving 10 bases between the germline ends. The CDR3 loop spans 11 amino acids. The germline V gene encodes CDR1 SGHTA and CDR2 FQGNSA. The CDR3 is CASGEGAEAFF. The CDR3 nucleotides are TGTGCCAGCGGTGAGGGAGCTGAAGCTTTCTTT.

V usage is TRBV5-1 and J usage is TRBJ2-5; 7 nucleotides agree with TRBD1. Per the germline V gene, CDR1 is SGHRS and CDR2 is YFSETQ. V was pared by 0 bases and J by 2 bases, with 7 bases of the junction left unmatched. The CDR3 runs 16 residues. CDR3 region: CASSLDPTGKQETQYF. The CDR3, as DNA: TGCGCCAGCAGCTTGGACCCGACAGGGAAACAAGAGACCCAGTACTTC.

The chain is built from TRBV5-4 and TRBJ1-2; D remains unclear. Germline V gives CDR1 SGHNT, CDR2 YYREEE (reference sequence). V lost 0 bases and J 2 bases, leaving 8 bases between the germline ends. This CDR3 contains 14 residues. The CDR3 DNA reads TGTGCCAGCAGCTTGGCGGATATGAACTATGGCTACACCTTC. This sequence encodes CASSLADMNYGYTF.

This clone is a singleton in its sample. The CDR3: CASSQGGLREYEQYF. The DNA for the CDR3 is TGTGCCAGCAGCCAAGGGGGACTACGAGAGTACGAGCAGTACTTC. V is TRBV4-2 and J is TRBJ2-7, with 7 bases aligning to TRBD2. The germline CDR1 and CDR2 sequences are LGHNA and YNFKEQ. The trim removed 1 base at V and 4 bases at J, leaving 7 bases unmatched. CDR3 length: 15 residues.

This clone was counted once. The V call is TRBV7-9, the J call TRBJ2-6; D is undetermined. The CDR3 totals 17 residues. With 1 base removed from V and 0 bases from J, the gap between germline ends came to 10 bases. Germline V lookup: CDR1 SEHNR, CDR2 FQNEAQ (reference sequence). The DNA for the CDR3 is TGTGCCAGCAGCTTAGTTGGTGGGGTCTCTGGGGCCAACGTCCTGACTTTC. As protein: CASSLVGGVSGANVLTF.

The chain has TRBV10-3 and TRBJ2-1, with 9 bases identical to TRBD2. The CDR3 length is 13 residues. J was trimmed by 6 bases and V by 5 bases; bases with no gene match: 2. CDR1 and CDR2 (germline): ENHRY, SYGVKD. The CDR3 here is CAISLSGGNEQFF. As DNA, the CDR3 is TGTGCCATCAGTCTTAGCGGGGGCAATGAGCAGTTCTTC.

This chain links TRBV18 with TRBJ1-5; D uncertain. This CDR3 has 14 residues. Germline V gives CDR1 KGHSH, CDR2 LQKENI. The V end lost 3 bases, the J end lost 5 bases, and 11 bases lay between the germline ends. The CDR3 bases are TGTGCCAGCTCACCTGGAGTGACGGATCAGCCCCAGCATTTT. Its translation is CASSPGVTDQPQHF.

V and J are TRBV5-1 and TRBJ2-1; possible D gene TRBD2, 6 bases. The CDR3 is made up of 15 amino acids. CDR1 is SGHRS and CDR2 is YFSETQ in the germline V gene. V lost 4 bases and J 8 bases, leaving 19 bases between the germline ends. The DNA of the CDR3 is TGCGCCAGCAGCCGCCGGGACTGGCGTCTCGATGAGCAGTTCTTC. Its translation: CASSRRDWRLDEQFF.

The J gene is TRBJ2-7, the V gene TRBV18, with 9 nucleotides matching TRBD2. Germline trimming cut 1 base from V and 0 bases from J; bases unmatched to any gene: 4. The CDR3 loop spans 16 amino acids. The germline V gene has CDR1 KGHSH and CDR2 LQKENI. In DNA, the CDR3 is TGTGCCAGCTCACCACGGGCTAGCGGGGTCTCCTACGAGCAGTACTTC. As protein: CASSPRASGVSYEQYF.

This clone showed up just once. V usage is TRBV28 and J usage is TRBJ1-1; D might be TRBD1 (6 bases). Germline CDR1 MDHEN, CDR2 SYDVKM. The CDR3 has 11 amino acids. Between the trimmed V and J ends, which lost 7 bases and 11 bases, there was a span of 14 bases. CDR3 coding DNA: TGTGCCAGCATTCAGGGGCAGCGGGCTTTCTTT. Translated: CASIQGQRAFF.

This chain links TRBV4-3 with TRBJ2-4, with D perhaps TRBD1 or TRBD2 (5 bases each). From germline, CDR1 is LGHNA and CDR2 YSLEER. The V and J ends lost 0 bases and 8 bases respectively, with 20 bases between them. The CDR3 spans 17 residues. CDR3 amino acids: CASSQDKDRGRTHIQYF. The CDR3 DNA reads TGCGCCAGCAGCCAAGATAAGGACCGGGGTCGGACACACATTCAGTACTTC.

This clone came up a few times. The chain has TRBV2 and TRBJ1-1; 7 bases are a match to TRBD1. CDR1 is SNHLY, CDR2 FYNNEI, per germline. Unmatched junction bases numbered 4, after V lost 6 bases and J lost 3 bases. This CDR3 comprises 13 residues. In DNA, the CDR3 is TGTGCCAGCAGGCAGGGGGGGGACACTGAAGCTTTCTTT. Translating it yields CASRQGGDTEAFF. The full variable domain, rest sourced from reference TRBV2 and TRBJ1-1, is EPEVTQTPSHQVTQMGQEVILRCVPISNHLYFYWYRQILGQKVEFLVSFYNNEISEKSEIFDDQFSVERPDGSNFTLKIRSTKLEDSAMYFCASRQGGDTEAFFGQGTRLTVV.

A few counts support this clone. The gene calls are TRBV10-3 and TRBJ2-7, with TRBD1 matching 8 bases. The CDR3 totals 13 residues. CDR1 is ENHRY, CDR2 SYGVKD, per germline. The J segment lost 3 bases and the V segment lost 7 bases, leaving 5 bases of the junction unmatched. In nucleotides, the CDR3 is TGTGCCATCAAGGGGGACAGGCGCTACGAGCAGTACTTC. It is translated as CAIKGDRRYEQYF.

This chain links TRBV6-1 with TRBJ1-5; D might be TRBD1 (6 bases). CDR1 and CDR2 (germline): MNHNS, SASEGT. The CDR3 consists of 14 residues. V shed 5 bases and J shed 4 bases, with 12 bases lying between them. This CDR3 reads CASSRTANNQPQHF. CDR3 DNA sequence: TGTGCCAGCAGTCGGACAGCGAATAATCAGCCCCAGCATTTT.

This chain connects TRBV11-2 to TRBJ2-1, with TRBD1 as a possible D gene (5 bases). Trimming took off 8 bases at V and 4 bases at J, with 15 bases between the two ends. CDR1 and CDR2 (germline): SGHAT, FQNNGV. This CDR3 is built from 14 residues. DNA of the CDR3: TGTGCCAGCGACCAGGGCGCGCTTTACAATGAGCAGTTCTTC. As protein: CASDQGALYNEQFF.

The CDR3 sequence is CASMEGWYGYTF. The DNA of the CDR3 is TGTGCCAGTATGGAAGGGTGGTATGGCTACACCTTC. The V and J genes are TRBV19 and TRBJ1-2; no clear D gene. CDR1 is LNHDA, CDR2 SQIVND, per germline (reference sequence). The CDR3 is 12 residues long. V was cut by 7 bases and J by 5 bases, with 11 bases left in between.

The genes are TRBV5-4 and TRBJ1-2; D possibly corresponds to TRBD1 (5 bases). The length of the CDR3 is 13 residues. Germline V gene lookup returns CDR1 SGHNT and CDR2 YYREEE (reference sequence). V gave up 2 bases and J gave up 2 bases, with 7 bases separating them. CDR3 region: CASSFAGNYGYTF. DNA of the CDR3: TGTGCCAGCAGCTTTGCAGGGAACTATGGCTACACCTTC. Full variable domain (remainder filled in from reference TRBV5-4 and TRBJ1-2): ETGVTQSPTHLIKTRGQQVTLRCSSQSGHNTVSWYQQALGQGPQFIFQYYREEENGRGNFPPRFSGLQFPNYSSELNVNALELDDSALYLCASSFAGNYGYTFGSGTRLTVV.

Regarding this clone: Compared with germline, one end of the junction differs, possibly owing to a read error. The CDR3 DNA is TGCGCAAGCTGGGGCAGGGCAACTAATGAAAAACTGTTTTTT. Translation gives CASWGRATNEKLFF. The chain combines TRBV28 with TRBJ1-4; perhaps TRBD1 as D (5 bases). Germline values: CDR1 MDHEN, CDR2 SYDVKM. This CDR3 spans 14 amino acids.

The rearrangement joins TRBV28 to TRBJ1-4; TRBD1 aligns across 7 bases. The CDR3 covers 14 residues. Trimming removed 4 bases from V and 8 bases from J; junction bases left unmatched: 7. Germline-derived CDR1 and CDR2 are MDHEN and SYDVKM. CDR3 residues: CASSSQGVREKLFF. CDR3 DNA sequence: TGTGCCAGCAGTTCCCAGGGGGTACGAGAAAAACTGTTTTTT.

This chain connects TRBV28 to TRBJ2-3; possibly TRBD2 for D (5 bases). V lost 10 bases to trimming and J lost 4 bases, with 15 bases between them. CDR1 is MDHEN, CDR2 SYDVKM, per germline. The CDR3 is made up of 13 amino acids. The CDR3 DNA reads TGTGCCACCGGCGGGCCAACTTCAGATACGCAGTATTTT. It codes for CATGGPTSDTQYF.

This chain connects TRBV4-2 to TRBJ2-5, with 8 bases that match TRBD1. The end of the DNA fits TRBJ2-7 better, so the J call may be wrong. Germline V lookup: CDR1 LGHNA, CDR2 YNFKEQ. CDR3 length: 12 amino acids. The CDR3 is CASSPDRGEQYF. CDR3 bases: TGTGCCAGCAGCCCTGACAGGGGCGAGCAGTACTTC.

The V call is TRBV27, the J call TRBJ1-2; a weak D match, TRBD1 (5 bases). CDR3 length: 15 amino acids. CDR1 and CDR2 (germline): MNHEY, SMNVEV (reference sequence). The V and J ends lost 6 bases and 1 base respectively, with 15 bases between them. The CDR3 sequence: CASSSSGGINYGYTF. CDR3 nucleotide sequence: TGTGCCAGCAGCTCTTCTGGGGGGATTAACTATGGCTACACCTTC.

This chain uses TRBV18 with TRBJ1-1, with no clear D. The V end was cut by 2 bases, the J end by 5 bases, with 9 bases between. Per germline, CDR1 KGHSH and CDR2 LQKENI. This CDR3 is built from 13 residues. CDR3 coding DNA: TGTGCCAGCTCACCAACAGCGGGGACTGAAGCTTTCTTT. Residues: CASSPTAGTEAFF. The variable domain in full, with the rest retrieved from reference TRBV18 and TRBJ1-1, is NAGVMQNPRHLVRRRGQEARLRCSPMKGHSHVYWYRQLPEEGLKFMVYLQKENIIDESGMPKERFSAEFPKEGPSILRIQQVVRGDSAAYFCASSPTAGTEAFFGQGTRLTVV.

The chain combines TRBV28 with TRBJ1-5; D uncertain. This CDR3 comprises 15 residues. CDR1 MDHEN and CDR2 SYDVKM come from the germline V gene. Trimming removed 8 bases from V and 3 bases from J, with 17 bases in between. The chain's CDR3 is CASRRRFRVNQPQHF. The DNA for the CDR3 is TGTGCCAGCCGAAGGAGGTTTAGGGTCAATCAGCCCCAGCATTTT.